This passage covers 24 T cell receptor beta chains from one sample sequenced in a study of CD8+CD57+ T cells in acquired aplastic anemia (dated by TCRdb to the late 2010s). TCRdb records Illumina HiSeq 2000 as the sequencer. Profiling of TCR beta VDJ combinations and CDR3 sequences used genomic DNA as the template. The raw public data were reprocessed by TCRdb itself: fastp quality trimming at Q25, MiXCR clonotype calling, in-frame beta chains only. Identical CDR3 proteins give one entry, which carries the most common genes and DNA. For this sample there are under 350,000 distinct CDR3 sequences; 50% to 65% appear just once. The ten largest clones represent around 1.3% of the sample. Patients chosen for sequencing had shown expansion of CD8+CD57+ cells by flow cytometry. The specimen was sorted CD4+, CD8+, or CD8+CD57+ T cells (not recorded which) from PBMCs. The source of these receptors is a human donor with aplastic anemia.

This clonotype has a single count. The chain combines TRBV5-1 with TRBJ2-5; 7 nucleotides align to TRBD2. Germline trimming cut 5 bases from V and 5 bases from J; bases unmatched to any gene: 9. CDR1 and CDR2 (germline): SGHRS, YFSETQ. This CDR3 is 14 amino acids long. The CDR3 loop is CASSSLQGGETQYF. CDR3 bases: TGCGCCAGCAGTAGCTTGCAGGGAGGGGAGACCCAGTACTTC. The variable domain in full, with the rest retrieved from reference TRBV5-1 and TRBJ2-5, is KAGVTQTPRYLIKTRGQQVTLSCSPISGHRSVSWYQQTPGQGLQFLFEYFSETQRNKGNFPGRFSGRQFSNSRSEMNVSTLELGDSALYLCASSSLQGGETQYFGPGTRLLVL.

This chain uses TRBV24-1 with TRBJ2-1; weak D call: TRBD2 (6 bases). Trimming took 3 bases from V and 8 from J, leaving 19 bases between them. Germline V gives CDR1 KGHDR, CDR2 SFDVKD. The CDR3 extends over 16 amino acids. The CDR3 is CATSDLNRTRRDEQFF. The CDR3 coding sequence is TGTGCCACCAGTGATCTGAACAGGACCCGGAGGGATGAGCAGTTCTTC.

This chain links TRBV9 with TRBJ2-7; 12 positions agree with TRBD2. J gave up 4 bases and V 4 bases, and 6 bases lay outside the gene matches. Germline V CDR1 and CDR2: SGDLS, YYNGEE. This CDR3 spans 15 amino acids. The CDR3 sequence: CASSLTSGSGYEQYF. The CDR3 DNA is TGTGCCAGCAGCTTGACTAGCGGGAGTGGGTACGAGCAGTACTTC.

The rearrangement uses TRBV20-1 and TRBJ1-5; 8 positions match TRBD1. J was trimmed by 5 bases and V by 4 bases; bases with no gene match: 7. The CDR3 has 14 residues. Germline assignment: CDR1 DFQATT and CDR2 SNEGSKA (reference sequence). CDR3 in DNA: TGCAGTGCTATCCAGGGGGCTGCGGATCAGCCCCAGCATTTT. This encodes CSAIQGAADQPQHF.

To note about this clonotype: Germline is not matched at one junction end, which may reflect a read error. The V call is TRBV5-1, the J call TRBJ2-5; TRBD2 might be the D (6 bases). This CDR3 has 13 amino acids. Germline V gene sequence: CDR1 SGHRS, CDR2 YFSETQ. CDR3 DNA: TGTGCCAGCGCGCCTCAGAGCGGGGAGACCCAGTACTTC. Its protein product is CASAPQSGETQYF.

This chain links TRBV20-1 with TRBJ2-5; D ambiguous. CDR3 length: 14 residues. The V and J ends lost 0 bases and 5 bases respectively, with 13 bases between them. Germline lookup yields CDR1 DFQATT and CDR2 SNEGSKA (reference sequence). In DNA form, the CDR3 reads TGCAGTGCTAGAGATTTGCCTAGTCTCGAGACCCAGTACTTC. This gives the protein CSARDLPSLETQYF.

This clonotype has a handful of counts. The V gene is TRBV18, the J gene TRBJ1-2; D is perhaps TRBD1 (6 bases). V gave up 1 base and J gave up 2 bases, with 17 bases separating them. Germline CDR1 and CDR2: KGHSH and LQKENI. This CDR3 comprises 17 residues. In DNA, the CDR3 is TGTGCCAGCTCACCACGGCAGAACACGGACAGAAACTATGGCTACACCTTC. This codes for CASSPRQNTDRNYGYTF.

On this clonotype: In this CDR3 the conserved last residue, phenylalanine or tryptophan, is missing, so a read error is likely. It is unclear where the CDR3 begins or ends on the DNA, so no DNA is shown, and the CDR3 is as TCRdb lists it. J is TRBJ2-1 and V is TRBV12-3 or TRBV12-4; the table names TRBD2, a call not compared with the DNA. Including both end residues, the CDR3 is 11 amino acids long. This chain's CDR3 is CASSLGGLAGG.

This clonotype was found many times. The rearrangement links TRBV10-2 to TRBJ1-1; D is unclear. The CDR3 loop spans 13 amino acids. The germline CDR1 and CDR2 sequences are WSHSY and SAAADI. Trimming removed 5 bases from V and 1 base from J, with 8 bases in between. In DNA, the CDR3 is TGCGCCAGCAGTTACAACGGGAACACTGAAGCTTTCTTT. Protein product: CASSYNGNTEAFF.

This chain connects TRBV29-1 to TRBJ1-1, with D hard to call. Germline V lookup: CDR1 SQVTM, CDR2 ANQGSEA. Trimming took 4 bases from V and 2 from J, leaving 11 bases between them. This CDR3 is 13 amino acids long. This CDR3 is CSVVRQHNTEAFF. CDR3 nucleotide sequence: TGCAGCGTTGTAAGGCAGCATAACACTGAAGCTTTCTTT.

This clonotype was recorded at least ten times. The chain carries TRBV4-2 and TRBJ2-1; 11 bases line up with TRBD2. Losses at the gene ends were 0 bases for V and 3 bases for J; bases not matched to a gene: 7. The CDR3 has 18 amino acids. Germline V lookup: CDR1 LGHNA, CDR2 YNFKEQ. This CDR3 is CASSQDPLAGAYYNEQFF. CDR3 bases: TGTGCCAGCAGCCAAGACCCACTAGCGGGGGCCTACTACAATGAGCAGTTCTTC.

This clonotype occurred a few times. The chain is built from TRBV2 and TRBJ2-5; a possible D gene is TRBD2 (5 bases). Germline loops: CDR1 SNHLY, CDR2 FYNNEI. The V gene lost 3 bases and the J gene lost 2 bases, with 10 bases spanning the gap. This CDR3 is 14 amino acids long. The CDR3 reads CASSENGDQETQYF. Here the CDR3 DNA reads TGTGCCAGCAGTGAGAACGGGGATCAAGAGACCCAGTACTTC.

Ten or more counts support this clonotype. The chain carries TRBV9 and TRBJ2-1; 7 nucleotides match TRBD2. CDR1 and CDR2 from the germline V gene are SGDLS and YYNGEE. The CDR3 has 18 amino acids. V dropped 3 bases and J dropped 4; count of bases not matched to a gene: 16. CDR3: CASSAEGGGSSTYNEQFF. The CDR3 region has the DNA TGTGCCAGCAGCGCCGAAGGAGGCGGGAGTTCAACGTACAATGAGCAGTTCTTC. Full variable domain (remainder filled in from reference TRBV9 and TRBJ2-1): DSGVTQTPKHLITATGQRVTLRCSPRSGDLSVYWYQQSLDQGLQFLIQYYNGEERAKGNILERFSAQQFPDLHSELNLSSLELGDSALYFCASSAEGGGSSTYNEQFFGPGTRLTVL.

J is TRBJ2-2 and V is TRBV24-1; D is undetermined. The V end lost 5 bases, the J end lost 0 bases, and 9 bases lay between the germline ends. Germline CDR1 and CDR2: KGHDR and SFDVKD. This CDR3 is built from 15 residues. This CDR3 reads CATSASLSNTGELFF. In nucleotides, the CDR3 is TGTGCCACCAGTGCCAGCTTATCGAACACCGGGGAGCTGTTTTTT.

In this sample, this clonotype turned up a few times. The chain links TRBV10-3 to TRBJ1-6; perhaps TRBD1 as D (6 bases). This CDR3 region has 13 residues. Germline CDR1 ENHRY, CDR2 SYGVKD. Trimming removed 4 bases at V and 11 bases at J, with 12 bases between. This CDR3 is CAISGGGQPPLHF. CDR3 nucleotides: TGTGCCATCAGTGGCGGGGGGCAACCACCCCTCCACTTT.

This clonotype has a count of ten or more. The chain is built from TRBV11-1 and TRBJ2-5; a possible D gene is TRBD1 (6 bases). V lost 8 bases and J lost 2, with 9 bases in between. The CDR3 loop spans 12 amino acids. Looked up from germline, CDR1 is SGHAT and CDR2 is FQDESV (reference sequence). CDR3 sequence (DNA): TGTGCCAGCGGCAGGGGACAAGAGACCCAGTACTTC. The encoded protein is CASGRGQETQYF.

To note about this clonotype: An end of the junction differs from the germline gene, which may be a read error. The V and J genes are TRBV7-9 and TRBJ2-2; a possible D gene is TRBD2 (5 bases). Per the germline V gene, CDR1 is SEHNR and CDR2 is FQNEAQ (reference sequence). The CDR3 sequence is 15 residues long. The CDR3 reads CATNTKRGFPGELVF. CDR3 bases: TGTGCCACCAACACCAAGCGCGGTTTCCCCGGGGAGCTGGTTTTT.

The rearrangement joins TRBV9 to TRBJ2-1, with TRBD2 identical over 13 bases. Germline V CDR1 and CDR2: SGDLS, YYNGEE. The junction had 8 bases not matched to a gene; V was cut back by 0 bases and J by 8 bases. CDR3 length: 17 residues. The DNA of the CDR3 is TGTGCCAGCAGCGTAGGACTAGCGGGAGGTATATTGGATGAGCAGTTCTTC. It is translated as CASSVGLAGGILDEQFF.

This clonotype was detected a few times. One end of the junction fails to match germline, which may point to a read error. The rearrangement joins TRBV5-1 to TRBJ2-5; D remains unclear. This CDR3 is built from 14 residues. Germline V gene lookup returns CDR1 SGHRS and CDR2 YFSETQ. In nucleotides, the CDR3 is TGCGCCAGCAGCTTCGGAGCGTACCAAGAGGCCCAGTACTTC. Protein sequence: CASSFGAYQEAQYF.

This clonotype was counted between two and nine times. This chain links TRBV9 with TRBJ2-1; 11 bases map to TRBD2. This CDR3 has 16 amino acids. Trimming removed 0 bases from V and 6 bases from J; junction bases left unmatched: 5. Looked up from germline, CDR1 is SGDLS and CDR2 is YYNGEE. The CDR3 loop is CASSVGTSGWINEQFF. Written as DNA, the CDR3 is TGTGCCAGCAGCGTAGGGACTAGCGGGTGGATCAATGAGCAGTTCTTC.

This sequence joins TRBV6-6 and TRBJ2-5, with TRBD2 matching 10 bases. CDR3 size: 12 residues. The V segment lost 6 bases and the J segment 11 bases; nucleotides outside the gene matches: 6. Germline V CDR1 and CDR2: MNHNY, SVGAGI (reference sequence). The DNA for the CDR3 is TGTGCCAGCAGAGGTAGCGGGAGGATTCAGTACTTC. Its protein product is CASRGSGRIQYF.

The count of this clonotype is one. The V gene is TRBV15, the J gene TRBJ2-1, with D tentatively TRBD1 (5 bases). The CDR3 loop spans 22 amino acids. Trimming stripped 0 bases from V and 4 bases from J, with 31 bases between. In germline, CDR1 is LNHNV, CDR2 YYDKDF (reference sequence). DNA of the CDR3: TGTGCCACCAGCAGAGATTCTTTCGGCTCAGCTAGTGGGGCGTTGGATTACAATGAGCAGTTCTTC. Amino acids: CATSRDSFGSASGALDYNEQFF.

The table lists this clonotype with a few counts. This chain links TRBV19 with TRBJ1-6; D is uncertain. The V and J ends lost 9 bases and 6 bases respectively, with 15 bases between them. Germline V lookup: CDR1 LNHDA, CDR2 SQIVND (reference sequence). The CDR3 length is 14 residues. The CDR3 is CASSEPEPNSPLHF. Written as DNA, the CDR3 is TGTGCCAGCAGTGAACCGGAGCCTAATTCACCCCTCCACTTT.

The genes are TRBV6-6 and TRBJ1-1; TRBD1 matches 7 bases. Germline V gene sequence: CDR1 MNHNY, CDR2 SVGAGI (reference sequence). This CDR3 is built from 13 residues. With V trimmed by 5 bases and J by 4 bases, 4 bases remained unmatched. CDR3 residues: CASSDREATEAFF. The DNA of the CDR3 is TGTGCCAGCAGTGACAGGGAAGCCACTGAAGCTTTCTTT.